This T cell receptor beta chain was identified in a study of blood T cell repertoires in COVID-19. About the research overall: Samples taken during acute and convalescent COVID-19 were collected in the United States, Italy and Spain.

Using immunoSEQ multiplex PCR, the repertoire was profiled, and TCRdb retains in-frame clones only, with some absent. The sample has about 220,000 clones, about 90% seen once; the top ten hold 1.9%. Germline V gene data show CDR1 as SGDLS and CDR2 as YYNGEE. V dropped 0 bases and J dropped 2; count of bases not matched to a gene: 1. This CDR3 region has 16 residues. This chain connects TRBV9 to TRBJ2-7; TRBD2 matches 14 bases. The clonotype originates from a man in his forties or fifties with active or convalescent COVID-19. Source material: peripheral blood. The chain's CDR3 is CASSVGGLAGAYEQYF. Here the CDR3 DNA reads TGTGCCAGCAGCGTAGGGGGACTAGCGGGGGCCTACGAGCAGTACTTC.